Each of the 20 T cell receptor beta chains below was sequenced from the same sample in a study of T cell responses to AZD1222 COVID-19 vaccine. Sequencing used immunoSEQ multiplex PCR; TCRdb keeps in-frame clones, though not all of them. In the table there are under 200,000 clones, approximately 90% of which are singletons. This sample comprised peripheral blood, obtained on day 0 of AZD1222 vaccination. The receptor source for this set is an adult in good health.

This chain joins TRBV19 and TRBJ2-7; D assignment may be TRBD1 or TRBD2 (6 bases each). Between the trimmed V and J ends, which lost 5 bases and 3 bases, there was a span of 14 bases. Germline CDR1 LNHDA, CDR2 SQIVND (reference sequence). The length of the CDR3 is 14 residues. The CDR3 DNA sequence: TGTGCCAGTAGTTTATCCGGGGGCAACTACGAGCAGTACTTC. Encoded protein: CASSLSGGNYEQYF.

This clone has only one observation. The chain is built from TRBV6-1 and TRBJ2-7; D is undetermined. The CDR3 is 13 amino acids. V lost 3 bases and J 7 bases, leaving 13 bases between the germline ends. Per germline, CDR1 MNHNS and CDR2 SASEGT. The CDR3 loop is CASSEGCAVEQYF. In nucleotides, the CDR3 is TGTGCCAGCAGTGAGGGGTGCGCCGTGGAGCAGTACTTC.

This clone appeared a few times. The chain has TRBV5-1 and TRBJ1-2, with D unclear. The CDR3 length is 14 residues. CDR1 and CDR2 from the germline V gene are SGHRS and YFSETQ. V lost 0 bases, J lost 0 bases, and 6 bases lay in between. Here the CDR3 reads CASSLESPNYGYTF. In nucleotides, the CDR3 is TGCGCCAGCAGCTTGGAATCACCTAACTATGGCTACACCTTC. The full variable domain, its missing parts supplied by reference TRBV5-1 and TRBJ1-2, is KAGVTQTPRYLIKTRGQQVTLSCSPISGHRSVSWYQQTPGQGLQFLFEYFSETQRNKGNFPGRFSGRQFSNSRSEMNVSTLELGDSALYLCASSLESPNYGYTFGSGTRLTVV.

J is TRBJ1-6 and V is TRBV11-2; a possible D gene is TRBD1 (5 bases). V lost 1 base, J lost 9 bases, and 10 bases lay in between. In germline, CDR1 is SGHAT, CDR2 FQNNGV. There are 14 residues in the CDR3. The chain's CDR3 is CASSLGREGSPLHF. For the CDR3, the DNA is TGTGCCAGCAGCTTAGGCAGGGAGGGTTCACCCCTCCACTTT.

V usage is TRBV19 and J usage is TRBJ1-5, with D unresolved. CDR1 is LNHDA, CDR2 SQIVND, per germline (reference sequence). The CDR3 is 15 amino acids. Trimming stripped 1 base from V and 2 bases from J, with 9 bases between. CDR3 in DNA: TGTGCCAGTAGTATAGCGGGGATCCGCAATCAGCCCCAGCATTTT. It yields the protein CASSIAGIRNQPQHF. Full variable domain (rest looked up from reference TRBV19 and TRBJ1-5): DGGITQSPKYLFRKEGQNVTLSCEQNLNHDAMYWYRQDPGQGLRLIYYSQIVNDFQKGDIAEGYSVSREKKESFPLTVTSAQKNPTAFYLCASSIAGIRNQPQHFGDGTRLSIL.

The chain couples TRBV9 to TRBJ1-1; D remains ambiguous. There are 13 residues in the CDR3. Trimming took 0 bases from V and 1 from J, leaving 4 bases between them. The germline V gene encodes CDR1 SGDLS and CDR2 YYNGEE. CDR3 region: CASSVVPNTEAFF. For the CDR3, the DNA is TGTGCCAGCAGCGTAGTCCCGAACACTGAAGCTTTCTTT.

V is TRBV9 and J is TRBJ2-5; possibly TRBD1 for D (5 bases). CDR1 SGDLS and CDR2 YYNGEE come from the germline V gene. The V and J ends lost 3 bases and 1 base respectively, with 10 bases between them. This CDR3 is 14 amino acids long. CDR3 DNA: TGTGCCAGCAGCGAGACAGAAGCCCAAGAGACCCAGTACTTC. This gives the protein CASSETEAQETQYF.

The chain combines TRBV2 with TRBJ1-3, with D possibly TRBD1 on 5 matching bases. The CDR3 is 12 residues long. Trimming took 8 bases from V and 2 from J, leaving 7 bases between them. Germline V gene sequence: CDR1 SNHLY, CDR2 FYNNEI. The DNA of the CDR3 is TGTGCCAGCCAGGGCGCTGGAAACACCATATATTTT. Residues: CASQGAGNTIYF.

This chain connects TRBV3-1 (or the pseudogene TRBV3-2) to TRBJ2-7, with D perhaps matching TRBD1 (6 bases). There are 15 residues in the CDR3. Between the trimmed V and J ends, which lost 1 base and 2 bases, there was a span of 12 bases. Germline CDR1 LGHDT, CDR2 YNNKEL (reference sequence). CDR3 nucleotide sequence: TGTGCCAGCAGCCAAGTTGTGACAGGACCCTACGAGCAGTACTTC. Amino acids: CASSQVVTGPYEQYF.

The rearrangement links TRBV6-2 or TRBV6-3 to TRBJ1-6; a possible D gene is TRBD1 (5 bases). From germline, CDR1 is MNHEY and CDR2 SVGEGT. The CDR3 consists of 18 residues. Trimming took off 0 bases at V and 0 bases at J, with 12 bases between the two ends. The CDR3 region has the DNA TGTGCCAGCAGTTACTCGGGTCGGGGGAGCTCCTATAATTCACCCCTCCACTTT. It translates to CASSYSGRGSSYNSPLHF.

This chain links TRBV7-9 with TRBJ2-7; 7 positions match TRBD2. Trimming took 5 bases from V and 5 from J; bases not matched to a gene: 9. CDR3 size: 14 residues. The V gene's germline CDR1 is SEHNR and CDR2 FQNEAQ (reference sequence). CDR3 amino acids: CASSPREGVHEQYF. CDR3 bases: TGTGCCAGCAGCCCTAGGGAGGGAGTCCACGAGCAGTACTTC.

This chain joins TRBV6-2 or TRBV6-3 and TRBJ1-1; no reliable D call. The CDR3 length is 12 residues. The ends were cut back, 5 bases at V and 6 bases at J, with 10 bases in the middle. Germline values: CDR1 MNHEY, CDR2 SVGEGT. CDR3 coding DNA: TGTGCCAGCAGTACCTTTGGGCCTGAAGCTTTCTTT. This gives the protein CASSTFGPEAFF.

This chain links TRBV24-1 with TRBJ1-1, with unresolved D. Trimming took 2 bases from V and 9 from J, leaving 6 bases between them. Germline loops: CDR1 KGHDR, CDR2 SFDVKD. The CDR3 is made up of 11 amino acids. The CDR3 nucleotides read TGTGCCACCAGTGATTCCCATCAAGCTTTCTTT. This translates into CATSDSHQAFF.

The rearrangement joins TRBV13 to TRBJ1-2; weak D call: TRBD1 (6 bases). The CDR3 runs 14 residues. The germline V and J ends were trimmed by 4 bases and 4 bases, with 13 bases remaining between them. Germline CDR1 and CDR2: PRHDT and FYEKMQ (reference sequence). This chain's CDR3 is CASSSGDTSYGYTF. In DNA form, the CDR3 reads TGTGCCAGCAGCTCCGGGGACACTTCCTATGGCTACACCTTC.

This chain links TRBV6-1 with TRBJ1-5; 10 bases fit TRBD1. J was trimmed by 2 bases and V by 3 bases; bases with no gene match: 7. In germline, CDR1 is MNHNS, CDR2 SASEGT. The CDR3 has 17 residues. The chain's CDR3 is CASSDKDGTGGNQPQHF. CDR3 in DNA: TGTGCCAGCAGTGACAAAGATGGGACAGGGGGCAATCAGCCCCAGCATTTT.

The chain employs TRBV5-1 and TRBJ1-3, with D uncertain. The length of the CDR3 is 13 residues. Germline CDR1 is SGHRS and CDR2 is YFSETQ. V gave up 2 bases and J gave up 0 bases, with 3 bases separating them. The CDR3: CASSFYSGNTIYF. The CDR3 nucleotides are TGCGCCAGCAGCTTCTACTCTGGAAACACCATATATTTT.

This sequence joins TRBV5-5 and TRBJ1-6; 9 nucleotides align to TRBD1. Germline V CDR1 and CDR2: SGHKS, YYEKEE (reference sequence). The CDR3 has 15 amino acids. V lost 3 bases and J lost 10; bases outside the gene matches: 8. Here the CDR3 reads CASSWGGQGWSPLHF. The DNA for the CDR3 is TGTGCCAGCAGCTGGGGGGGACAGGGTTGGTCACCCCTCCACTTT.

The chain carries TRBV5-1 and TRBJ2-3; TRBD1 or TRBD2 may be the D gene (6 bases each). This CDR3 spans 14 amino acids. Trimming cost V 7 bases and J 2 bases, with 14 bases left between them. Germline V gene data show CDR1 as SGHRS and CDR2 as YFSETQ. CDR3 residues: CASQNGGFTDTQYF. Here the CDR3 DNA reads TGCGCCAGCCAAAACGGGGGCTTCACAGATACGCAGTATTTT. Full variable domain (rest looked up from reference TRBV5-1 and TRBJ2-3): KAGVTQTPRYLIKTRGQQVTLSCSPISGHRSVSWYQQTPGQGLQFLFEYFSETQRNKGNFPGRFSGRQFSNSRSEMNVSTLELGDSALYLCASQNGGFTDTQYFGPGTRLTVL.

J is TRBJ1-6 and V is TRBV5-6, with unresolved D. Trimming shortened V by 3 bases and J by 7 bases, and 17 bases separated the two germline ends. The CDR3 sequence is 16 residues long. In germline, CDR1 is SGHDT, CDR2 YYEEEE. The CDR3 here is CASSSPYRRGNSPLHF. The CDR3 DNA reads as TGTGCCAGCAGCTCCCCTTATCGCCGAGGGAATTCACCCCTCCACTTT. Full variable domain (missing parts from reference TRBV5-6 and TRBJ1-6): DAGVTQSPTHLIKTRGQQVTLRCSPKSGHDTVSWYQQALGQGPQFIFQYYEEEERQRGNFPDRFSGHQFPNYSSELNVNALLLGDSALYLCASSSPYRRGNSPLHFGNGTRLTVT.

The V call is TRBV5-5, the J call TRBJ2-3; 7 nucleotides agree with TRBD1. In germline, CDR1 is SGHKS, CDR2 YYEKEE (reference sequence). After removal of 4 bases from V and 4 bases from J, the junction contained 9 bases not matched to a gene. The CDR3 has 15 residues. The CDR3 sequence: CASSRQGARADTQYF. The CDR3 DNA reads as TGTGCCAGCAGCCGACAGGGAGCGCGGGCAGATACGCAGTATTTT.